These 6 T cell receptor beta chains were sequenced from one sample in a study of cytomegalovirus exposure and HLA in healthy donors. The study ran its PCR with 60 Vbeta and 13 Jbeta primers. This table comes from immunoSEQ multiplex PCR, and its TCRdb copy is limited to in-frame clones, with some not included. The profile covers fewer than 200,000 clones, with around 80% appearing a single time and around 5.4% taken by the ten largest. Sequencing was done on a sample of PBMCs. The receptors originated from a man aged 35 to 55 in good health and CMV-seronegative.

The V gene is TRBV7-2, the J gene TRBJ2-7; 9 bases fit TRBD2. The germline gives CDR1 SGHTA, CDR2 FQGNSA. V lost 4 bases and J lost 0; bases outside the gene matches: 7. This CDR3 contains 16 residues. The CDR3 bases are TGTGCCAGCAGCTCTAGCGGGGCAGGATTCTCCTACGAGCAGTACTTC. Amino acid sequence: CASSSSGAGFSYEQYF.

The V and J genes are TRBV6-5 and TRBJ2-7; a weak D match, TRBD1 (5 bases). The V gene lost 0 bases and the J gene lost 3 bases, with 9 bases spanning the gap. Germline values: CDR1 MNHEY, CDR2 SVGAGI. The CDR3 has 14 amino acids. In DNA form, the CDR3 reads TGTGCCAGCAGTTACTCCGCAGGGAACTACGAGCAGTACTTC. It specifies CASSYSAGNYEQYF.

A remark on this clone: A junction end diverges from the germline sequence, so it may reflect a read error. The J gene is TRBJ1-5, the V gene TRBV19; D remains unclear. The CDR3 is made up of 16 amino acids. Germline V gene sequence: CDR1 LNHDA, CDR2 SQIVND (reference sequence). In DNA form, the CDR3 reads TGTGGCAGTAAGTGGCAGGTGGGAGAGAGCAATCAGCCCCAGCATTTT. This translates into CGSKWQVGESNQPQHF.

V is TRBV11-2 and J is TRBJ2-5; 7 nucleotides match TRBD2. The end of the DNA fits TRBJ2-7 better, so the J call may be wrong. The germline V gene has CDR1 SGHAT and CDR2 FQNNGV. The CDR3 is made up of 14 amino acids. The CDR3: CASSFTSVSYEQYF. CDR3 nucleotide sequence: TGTGCCAGCAGCTTTACTAGCGTATCCTACGAGCAGTACTTC.

The rearrangement links TRBV7-2 to TRBJ2-3; TRBD2 might be the D (6 bases). Germline CDR1 is SGHTA and CDR2 is FQGNSA. Trimming took 3 bases from V and 2 from J, leaving 12 bases between them. The CDR3 has 15 amino acids. CDR3 region: CASSFRRGATDTQYF. For the CDR3, the DNA is TGTGCCAGCAGCTTTCGGCGGGGTGCCACAGATACGCAGTATTTT.

This chain links TRBV7-2 with TRBJ2-2, with TRBD1 matching over 11 bases. V lost 5 bases and J lost 6; bases outside the gene matches: 2. The germline V gene has CDR1 SGHTA and CDR2 FQGNSA. This CDR3 region has 14 residues. The CDR3 DNA is TGTGCCAGCAGCGGACAGGGGGCTTCCGGGGAGCTGTTTTTT. This translates into CASSGQGASGELFF.